The 17 T cell receptor beta chains given below trace back to one sample, sequenced in a study of shared T cell receptors in the human thymus. Only in-frame clones appear in the TCRdb table, and some are missing; sequencing was by immunoSEQ multiplex PCR. The table shows over 450,000 clones, with roughly 74% occurring only once. These same data were also listed under a study on human thymus T cells.

Sequencing was performed on thymocytes. These receptors came from a boy less than two years old with a congenital heart defect.

This chain links TRBV6-7 with TRBJ2-7, with 8 nucleotides matching TRBD1. TRBV6-7 is identified as an open reading frame with a role that is uncertain. After removal of 7 bases from V and 4 bases from J, the junction contained 12 bases not matched to a gene. The CDR3 totals 15 residues. CDR3: CASTKVGTGGYEQYF. The CDR3 nucleotides are TGTGCCAGCACCAAAGTGGGGACAGGAGGATACGAGCAGTACTTC.

This clone turned up a few times. The V gene is TRBV14, the J gene TRBJ1-1; 11 bases fit TRBD1. CDR1 and CDR2 from the germline V gene are SGHDN and FVKESK. This CDR3 is 17 amino acids long. V lost 4 bases, J lost 2 bases, and 9 bases stayed unmatched. This CDR3 reads CASSLRDRGKLNTEAFF. In DNA, the CDR3 is TGTGCCAGCAGCCTAAGGGACAGGGGGAAACTAAACACTGAAGCTTTCTTT.

This chain links TRBV4-3 with TRBJ2-5, with 7 bases lining up with TRBD1. The germline CDR1 and CDR2 sequences are LGHNA and YSLEER. This CDR3 spans 18 amino acids. Germline trimming cut 0 bases from V and 4 bases from J; bases unmatched to any gene: 14. CDR3 loop: CASSQDRGKVGTLETQYF. CDR3 DNA: TGCGCCAGCAGCCAAGACAGGGGGAAGGTCGGAACCCTAGAGACCCAGTACTTC.

The chain links TRBV27 to TRBJ2-3, with D unresolved. The CDR3 runs to 11 residues. Germline V gene lookup returns CDR1 MNHEY and CDR2 SMNVEV (reference sequence). Trimming left V 7 bases short and J 9 bases short, with 11 bases between. The CDR3 DNA follows: TGTGCCAGCACAGCCGGCGGCACGCAGTATTTT. Translation gives CASTAGGTQYF.

The chain is built from TRBV30 and TRBJ1-2, with D perhaps matching TRBD1 (5 bases). V was cut by 0 bases and J by 4 bases, with 12 bases left in between. This CDR3 contains 14 residues. Per the germline V gene, CDR1 is GTSNPN and CDR2 is SVGIG (reference sequence). CDR3 protein: CAWSVDSLAYGYTF. The CDR3 DNA follows: TGTGCCTGGAGTGTTGACAGTTTGGCCTATGGCTACACCTTC.

The chain recombines TRBV7-9 with TRBJ1-5, with 8 positions matching TRBD1. The trim removed 1 base at V and 6 bases at J, leaving 8 bases unmatched. The CDR3 has 16 amino acids. The V gene's germline CDR1 is SEHNR and CDR2 FQNEAQ (reference sequence). The CDR3 reads CASSLGKQGEGQPQHF. CDR3 sequence (DNA): TGTGCCAGCAGCTTAGGAAAACAGGGGGAAGGTCAGCCCCAGCATTTT.

A few counts support this clone. The rearrangement uses TRBV25-1 and TRBJ1-4, with a possible D match to TRBD1 (6 bases). This CDR3 has 14 amino acids. Germline loops: CDR1 MGHDK, CDR2 SYGVNS. V was clipped by 6 bases and J by 5 bases, with 13 bases between them. The CDR3: CASSSTGSNEKLFF. The CDR3 region has the DNA TGTGCCAGCAGCTCGACAGGCTCCAATGAAAAACTGTTTTTT.

This clone was observed a single time. The chain has TRBV27 and TRBJ2-7; D is unclear. This CDR3 comprises 13 residues. Germline V gene lookup returns CDR1 MNHEY and CDR2 SMNVEV (reference sequence). With 8 bases removed from V and 4 bases from J, the gap between germline ends came to 15 bases. The CDR3 nucleotides are TGTGCCAGCTCCCCCTCGCGGCGATACGAGCAGTACTTC. As protein: CASSPSRRYEQYF.

The J gene is TRBJ2-3, the V gene TRBV14; TRBD2 matches 7 bases. Trimming at V came to 4 bases and at J to 6 bases, leaving 10 bases not matched to a gene. Germline CDR1 SGHDN, CDR2 FVKESK. The CDR3 contains 15 residues. CDR3 sequence reads: CASSLAGPISDTQYF. CDR3 sequence (DNA): TGTGCCAGCAGCCTAGCGGGCCCGATCTCGGATACGCAGTATTTT.

This clone showed up just a few times. V is TRBV7-9 and J is TRBJ1-2; D remains ambiguous. V was pared by 1 base and J by 6 bases, with 15 bases between. Germline V gene lookup returns CDR1 SEHNR and CDR2 FQNEAQ (reference sequence). The CDR3 extends over 15 amino acids. The CDR3 spells CASSLGLPAGDGYTF. For the CDR3, the DNA is TGTGCCAGCAGCTTAGGCCTCCCGGCTGGAGATGGCTACACCTTC.

This chain joins TRBV21-1 and TRBJ2-2; TRBD2, the D gene given by the table, was not confirmed from the DNA. TRBV21-1 is shown as a pseudogene. The CDR3 is made up of 17 amino acids. The CDR3: CASSKVEARRDTGELFF. Written as DNA, the CDR3 is TGTGCCAGCAGCAAAGTTGAGGCTCGTCGGGACACCGGGGAGCTGTTTTTT.

This rearrangement joins TRBV19 to TRBJ2-7; 14 positions match TRBD2. The CDR3 contains 19 residues. The germline V gene encodes CDR1 LNHDA and CDR2 SQIVND (reference sequence). Germline trimming cut 6 bases from V and 3 bases from J; bases unmatched to any gene: 16. The CDR3 protein is CASSLAPGLAGVDLYEQYF. The CDR3 region has the DNA TGTGCCAGTAGCCTCGCCCCGGGACTAGCGGGAGTAGACCTCTACGAGCAGTACTTC.

This chain joins TRBV10-1 and TRBJ2-4; 7 bases are a match to TRBD2. The germline gives CDR1 WNHNN, CDR2 SYGVQD (reference sequence). V lost 4 bases and J lost 8; bases outside the gene matches: 8. CDR3 size: 14 residues. The CDR3 nucleotides are TGCGCCAGCAGTGGACGCGTGGGGGGGGACATTCAGTACTTC. Translating gives CASSGRVGGDIQYF.

This clone came up once. This chain connects TRBV10-3 to TRBJ2-7, with 8 bases matching TRBD1. The CDR3 runs 16 residues. In germline, CDR1 is ENHRY, CDR2 SYGVKD. J lost 3 bases, V lost 10 bases, and 17 bases had no gene match. The CDR3 sequence: CATTFRGTGGHYEQYF. The CDR3 DNA reads TGTGCCACCACTTTCCGGGGAACAGGGGGTCACTACGAGCAGTACTTC.

The chain combines TRBV29-1 with TRBJ1-3, with 10 bases that match TRBD1. Trimming took 7 bases from V and 2 from J; bases not matched to a gene: 8. The CDR3 length is 15 residues. Germline V gene sequence: CDR1 SQVTM, CDR2 ANQGSEA. CDR3 residues: CSGRQGADAGNTIYF. In nucleotides, the CDR3 is TGCAGCGGCCGACAGGGGGCGGATGCTGGAAACACCATATATTTT.

This clone was seen more than once but under ten times. V gene TRBV4-3 combines with J gene TRBJ2-7; a weak D match, TRBD1 (7 bases). From germline, CDR1 is LGHNA and CDR2 YSLEER. V was shortened by 2 bases and J by 5 bases, with 16 bases between the two germline ends. CDR3 length: 15 amino acids. The CDR3 DNA sequence: TGCGCCAGCAGCCAATCAGGGGGGTATCCCAACGAGCAGTACTTC. The encoded protein is CASSQSGGYPNEQYF.

The chain uses TRBV5-1 and TRBJ2-3, with 8 bases matching TRBD2. This CDR3 contains 14 residues. J was trimmed by 1 base and V by 4 bases; bases with no gene match: 2. CDR1 and CDR2 from the germline V gene are SGHRS and YFSETQ. Here the CDR3 DNA reads TGCGCCAGCAGCAAGACTAGCGGCACAGATACGCAGTATTTT. Translating gives CASSKTSGTDTQYF.